The entry that follows covers one T cell receptor beta chain sequence. Its target is not known. Here immunoSEQ multiplex PCR was the method, and the copy in TCRdb shows in-frame clones only, minus some. This sample carries roughly 330,000 clones, roughly 67% of them seen once, and the ten largest clones take 6% to 6.5%. CDR1 is SGDLS, CDR2 YYNGEE, per germline. The CDR3 consists of 17 residues. Between the trimmed V and J ends, which lost 0 bases and 0 bases, there was a span of 13 bases. The sample belongs to a study of cytotoxic CD8 clonotypes in ibrutinib-treated CLL. Turning to the study itself: Among the patients, roughly 12 presented as relapsed/refractory and around 16 as treatment-naive; some 17 showed unmutated IGHV. An average of roughly 250,000 productive templates and 80,000 to 95,000 productive rearrangements was obtained per sample. Notes on the study in general: Higher circulating CD8+ T-cell counts strongly accompanied higher baseline clonality, above age-matched healthy donors. Clonality showed a rise at ibrutinib response that reversed toward baseline at progression.

The sequence derives from a human donor with chronic lymphocytic leukemia. The sequencing here drew on PBMCs, taken after 36 months of ibrutinib treatment. This chain joins TRBV9 and TRBJ2-1; D call uncertain. The CDR3 sequence: CASSVDTTPSSYNEQFF. DNA for the CDR3: TGTGCCAGCAGCGTAGATACGACCCCGAGCTCCTACAATGAGCAGTTCTTC.